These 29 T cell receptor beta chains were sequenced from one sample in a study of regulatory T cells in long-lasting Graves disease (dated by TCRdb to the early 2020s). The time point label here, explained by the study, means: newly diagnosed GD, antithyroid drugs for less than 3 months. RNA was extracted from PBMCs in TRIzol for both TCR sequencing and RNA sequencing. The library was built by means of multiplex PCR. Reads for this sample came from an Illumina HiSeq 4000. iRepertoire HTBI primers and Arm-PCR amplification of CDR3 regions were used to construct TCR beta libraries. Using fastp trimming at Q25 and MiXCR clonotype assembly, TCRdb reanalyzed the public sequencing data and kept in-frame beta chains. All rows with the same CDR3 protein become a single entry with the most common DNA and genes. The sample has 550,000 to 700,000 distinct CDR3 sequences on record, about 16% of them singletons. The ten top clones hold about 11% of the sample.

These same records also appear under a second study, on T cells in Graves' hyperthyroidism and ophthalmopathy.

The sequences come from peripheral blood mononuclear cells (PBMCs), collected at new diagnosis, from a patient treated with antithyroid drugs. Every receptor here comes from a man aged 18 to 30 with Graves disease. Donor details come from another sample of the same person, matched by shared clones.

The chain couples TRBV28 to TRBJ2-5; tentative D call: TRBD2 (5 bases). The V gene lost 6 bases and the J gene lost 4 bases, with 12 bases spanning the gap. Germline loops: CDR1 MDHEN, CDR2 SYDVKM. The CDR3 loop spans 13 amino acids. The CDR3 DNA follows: TGTGCCAGCAGCCCCGAAGGGAGAGAGACCCAGTACTTC. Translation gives CASSPEGRETQYF.

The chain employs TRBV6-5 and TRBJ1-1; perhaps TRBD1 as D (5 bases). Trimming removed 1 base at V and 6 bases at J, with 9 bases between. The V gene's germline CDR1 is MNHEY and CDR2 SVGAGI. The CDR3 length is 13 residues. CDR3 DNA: TGTGCCAGCAGTTACTACGGACATTCTGAAGCTTTCTTT. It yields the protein CASSYYGHSEAFF.

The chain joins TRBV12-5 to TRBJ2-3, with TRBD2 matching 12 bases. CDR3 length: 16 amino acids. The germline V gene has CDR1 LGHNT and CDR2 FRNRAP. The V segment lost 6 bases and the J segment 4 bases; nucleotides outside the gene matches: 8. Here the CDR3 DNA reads TGTGCTAGTGGCCTTCCTAGCGGGAGGGTTGCAGATACGCAGTATTTT. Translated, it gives CASGLPSGRVADTQYF.

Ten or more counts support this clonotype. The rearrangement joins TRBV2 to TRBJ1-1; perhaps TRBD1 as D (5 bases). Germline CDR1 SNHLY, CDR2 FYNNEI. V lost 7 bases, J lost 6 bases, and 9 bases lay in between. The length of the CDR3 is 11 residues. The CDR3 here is CASIAGAEAFF. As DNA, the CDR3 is TGTGCCAGCATCGCGGGGGCTGAAGCTTTCTTT.

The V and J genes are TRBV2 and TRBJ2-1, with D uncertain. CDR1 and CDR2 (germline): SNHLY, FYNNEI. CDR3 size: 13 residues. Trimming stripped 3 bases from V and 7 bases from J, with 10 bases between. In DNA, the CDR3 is TGTGCCAGCAGTGAGGTAGCTTGGAATGAGCAGTTCTTC. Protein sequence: CASSEVAWNEQFF.

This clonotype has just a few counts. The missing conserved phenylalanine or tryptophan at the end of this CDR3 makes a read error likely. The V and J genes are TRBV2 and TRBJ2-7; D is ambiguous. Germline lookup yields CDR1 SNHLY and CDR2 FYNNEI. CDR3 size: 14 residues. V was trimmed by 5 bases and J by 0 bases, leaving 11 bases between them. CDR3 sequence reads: CASSFLGASYEQYI. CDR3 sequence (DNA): TGTGCCAGCAGTTTCCTAGGAGCCTCCTACGAGCAGTACATC.

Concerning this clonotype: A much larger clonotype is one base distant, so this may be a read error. This CDR3 is CAGSHDRDEQYF. CDR3 in DNA: TGCGCCGGCAGCCACGACAGGGACGAGCAGTACTTC. The V and J genes are TRBV5-1 and TRBJ2-7, with 7 bases aligning to TRBD1. The CDR3 spans 12 residues. Germline lookup yields CDR1 SGHRS and CDR2 YFSETQ.

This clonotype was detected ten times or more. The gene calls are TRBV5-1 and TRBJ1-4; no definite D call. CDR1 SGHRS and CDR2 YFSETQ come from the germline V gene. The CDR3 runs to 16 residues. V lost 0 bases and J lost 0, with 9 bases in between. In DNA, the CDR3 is TGCGCCAGCAGCTTGGATCCGGGATCAACTAATGAAAAACTGTTTTTT. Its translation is CASSLDPGSTNEKLFF.

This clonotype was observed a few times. The CDR3 loop reads CASSYGLAGLSYEQYF. The CDR3 bases are TGTGCCAGCAGTTACGGACTAGCGGGACTCTCCTACGAGCAGTACTTC. The genes are TRBV6-9 and TRBJ2-7; 12 nucleotides align to TRBD2. The V and J ends lost 3 bases and 0 bases, in that order; junction bases with no gene match: 3. CDR3 length equals 16 residues. Germline assignment: CDR1 MNHGY and CDR2 SVAAGI.

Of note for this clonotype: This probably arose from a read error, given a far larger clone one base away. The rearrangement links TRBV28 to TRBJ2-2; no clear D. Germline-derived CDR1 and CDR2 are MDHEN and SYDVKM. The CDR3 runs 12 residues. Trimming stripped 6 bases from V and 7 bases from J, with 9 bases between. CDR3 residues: CASSALGGELFF. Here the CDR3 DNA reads TGTGCCAGCAGCGCCCTTGGCGGGGAGCTGTTTTTT.

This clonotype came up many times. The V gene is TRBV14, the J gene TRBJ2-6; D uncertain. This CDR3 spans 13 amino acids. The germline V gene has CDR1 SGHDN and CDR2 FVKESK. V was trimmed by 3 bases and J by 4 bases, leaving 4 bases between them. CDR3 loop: CASSQGGANVLTF. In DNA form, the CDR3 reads TGTGCCAGCAGCCAGGGCGGGGCCAACGTCCTGACTTTC.

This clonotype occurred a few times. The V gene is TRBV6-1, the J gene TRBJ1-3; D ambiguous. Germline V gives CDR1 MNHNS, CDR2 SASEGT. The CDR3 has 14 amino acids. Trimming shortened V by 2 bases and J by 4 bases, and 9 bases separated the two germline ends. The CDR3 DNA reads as TGTGCCAGCAGTGAAAAGGATTCCGGAAACACCATATATTTT. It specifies CASSEKDSGNTIYF.

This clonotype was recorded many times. In nucleotides, the CDR3 is TGTGCCAGCAGTTTACGACAGTTCCATAGCTCCTACAATGAGCAGTTCTTC. This sequence encodes CASSLRQFHSSYNEQFF. This chain joins TRBV28 and TRBJ2-1, with D possibly TRBD1 on 5 matching bases. V lost 2 bases and J lost 0, with 14 bases in between. There are 17 residues in the CDR3. Germline V CDR1 and CDR2: MDHEN, SYDVKM.

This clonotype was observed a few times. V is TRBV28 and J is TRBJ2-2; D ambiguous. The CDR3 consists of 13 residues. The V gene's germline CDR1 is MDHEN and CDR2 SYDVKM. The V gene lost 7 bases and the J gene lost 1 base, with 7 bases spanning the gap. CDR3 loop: CASTVQNTGELFF. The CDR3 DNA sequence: TGTGCCAGCACCGTACAGAACACCGGGGAGCTGTTTTTT.

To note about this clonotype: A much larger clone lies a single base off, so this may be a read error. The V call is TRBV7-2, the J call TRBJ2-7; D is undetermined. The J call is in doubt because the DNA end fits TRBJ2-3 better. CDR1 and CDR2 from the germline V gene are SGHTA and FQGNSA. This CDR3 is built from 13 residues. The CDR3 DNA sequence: TGTGCCAGCAGCTTAGTCAGAGCAGATATGCAGTATTTT. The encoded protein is CASSLVRADMQYF.

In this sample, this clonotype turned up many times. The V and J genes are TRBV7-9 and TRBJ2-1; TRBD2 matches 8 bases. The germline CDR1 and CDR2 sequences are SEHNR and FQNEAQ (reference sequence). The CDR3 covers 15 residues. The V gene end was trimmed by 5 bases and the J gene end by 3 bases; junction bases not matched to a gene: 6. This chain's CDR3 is CASSPAGAGYNEQFF. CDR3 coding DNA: TGTGCCAGCAGCCCAGCGGGAGCAGGCTACAATGAGCAGTTCTTC. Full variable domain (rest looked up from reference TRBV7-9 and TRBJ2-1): DTGVSQNPRHKITKRGQNVTFRCDPISEHNRLYWYRQTLGQGPEFLTYFQNEAQLEKSRLLSDRFSAERPKGSFSTLEIQRTEQGDSAMYLCASSPAGAGYNEQFFGPGTRLTVL.

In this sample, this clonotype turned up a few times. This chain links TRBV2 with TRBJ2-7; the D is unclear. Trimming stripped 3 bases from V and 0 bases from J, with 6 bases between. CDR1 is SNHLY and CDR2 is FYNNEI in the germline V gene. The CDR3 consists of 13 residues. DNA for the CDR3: TGTGCCAGCAGTGACAACAGCTCCTACGAGCAGTACTTC. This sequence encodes CASSDNSSYEQYF.

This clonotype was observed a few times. This CDR3 is CASSLAGAGSGGELFF. The CDR3 DNA is TGTGCCAGCAGCTTGGCCGGAGCGGGTTCGGGCGGGGAGCTGTTTTTT. This chain links TRBV5-4 with TRBJ2-2, with D possibly being TRBD2 (6 bases). Germline V gene data show CDR1 as SGHNT and CDR2 as YYREEE (reference sequence). The V gene lost 0 bases and the J gene lost 7 bases, with 16 bases spanning the gap. There are 16 residues in the CDR3.

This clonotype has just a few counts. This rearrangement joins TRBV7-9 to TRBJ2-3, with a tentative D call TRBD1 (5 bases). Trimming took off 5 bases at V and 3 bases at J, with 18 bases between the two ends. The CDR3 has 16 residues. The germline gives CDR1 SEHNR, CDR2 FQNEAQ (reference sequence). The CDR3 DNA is TGTGCCAGCAGCCAGCGTGGACATCTGGGTACAGATACGCAGTATTTT. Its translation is CASSQRGHLGTDTQYF.

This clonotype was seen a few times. CDR3 region: CASSATGSKLMNTEAFF. CDR3 nucleotide sequence: TGTGCCAGCAGCGCGACAGGGTCCAAGCTCATGAACACTGAAGCTTTCTTT. The J gene is TRBJ1-1, the V gene TRBV5-5; 7 nucleotides align to TRBD1. This CDR3 is built from 17 residues. V trimming: 4 bases; J trimming: 0 bases; junction bases outside the gene matches: 12. Germline lookup yields CDR1 SGHKS and CDR2 YYEKEE (reference sequence).

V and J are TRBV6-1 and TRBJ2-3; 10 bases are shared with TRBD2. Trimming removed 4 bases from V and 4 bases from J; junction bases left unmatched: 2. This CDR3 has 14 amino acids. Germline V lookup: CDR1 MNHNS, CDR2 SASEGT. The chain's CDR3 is CASSALAGADTQYF. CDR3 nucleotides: TGTGCCAGCAGTGCGCTAGCGGGAGCAGATACGCAGTATTTT.

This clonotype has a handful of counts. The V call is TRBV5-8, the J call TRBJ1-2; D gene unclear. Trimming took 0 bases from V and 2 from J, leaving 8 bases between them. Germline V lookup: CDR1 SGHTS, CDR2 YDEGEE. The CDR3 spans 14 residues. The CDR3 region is CASSLARGNYGYTF. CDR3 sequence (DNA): TGTGCCAGCAGCTTGGCCCGAGGAAACTATGGCTACACCTTC.

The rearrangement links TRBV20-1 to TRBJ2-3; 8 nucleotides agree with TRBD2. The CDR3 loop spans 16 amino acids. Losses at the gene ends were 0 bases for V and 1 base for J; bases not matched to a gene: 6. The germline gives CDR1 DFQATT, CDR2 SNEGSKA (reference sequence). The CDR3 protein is CSARDLMTSGTDTQYF. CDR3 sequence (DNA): TGCAGTGCTAGAGATCTTATGACTAGCGGCACAGATACGCAGTATTTT.

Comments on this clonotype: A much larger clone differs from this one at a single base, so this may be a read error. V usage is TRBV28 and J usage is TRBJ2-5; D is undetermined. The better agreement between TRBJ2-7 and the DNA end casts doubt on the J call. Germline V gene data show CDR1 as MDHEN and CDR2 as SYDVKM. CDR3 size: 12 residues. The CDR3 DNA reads TGTGCCAGCGCCGGGCTCTCCTACGAGCAGTACTTC. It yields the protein CASAGLSYEQYF.

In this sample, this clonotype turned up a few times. CDR3 amino acids: CASSLAGTAYGYTF. CDR3 bases: TGCGCCAGCAGCTTGGCCGGGACGGCTTATGGCTACACCTTC. This chain joins TRBV5-1 and TRBJ1-2; D may be TRBD1 (5 bases). Germline V gives CDR1 SGHRS, CDR2 YFSETQ. With 0 bases removed from V and 5 bases from J, the gap between germline ends came to 11 bases. This CDR3 is 14 amino acids long.

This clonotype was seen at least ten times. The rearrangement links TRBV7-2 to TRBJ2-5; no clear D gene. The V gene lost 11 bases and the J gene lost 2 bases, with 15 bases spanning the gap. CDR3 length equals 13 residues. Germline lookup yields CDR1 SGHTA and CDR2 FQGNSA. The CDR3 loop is CAGSARVQETQYF. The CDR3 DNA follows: TGTGCCGGCTCTGCCCGGGTTCAAGAGACCCAGTACTTC. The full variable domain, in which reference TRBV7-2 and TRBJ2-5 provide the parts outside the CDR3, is GAGVSQSPSNKVTEKGKDVELRCDPISGHTALYWYRQSLGQGLEFLIYFQGNSAPDKSGLPSDRFSAERTGGSVSTLTIQRTQQEDSAVYLCAGSARVQETQYFGPGTRLLVL.

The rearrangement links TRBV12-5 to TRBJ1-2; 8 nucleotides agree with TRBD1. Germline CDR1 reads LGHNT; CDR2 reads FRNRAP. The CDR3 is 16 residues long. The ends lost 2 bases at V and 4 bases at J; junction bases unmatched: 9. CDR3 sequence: CASGLLGQDPLYGYTF. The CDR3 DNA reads TGTGCTAGTGGTTTGTTGGGACAGGATCCTCTCTATGGCTACACCTTC.

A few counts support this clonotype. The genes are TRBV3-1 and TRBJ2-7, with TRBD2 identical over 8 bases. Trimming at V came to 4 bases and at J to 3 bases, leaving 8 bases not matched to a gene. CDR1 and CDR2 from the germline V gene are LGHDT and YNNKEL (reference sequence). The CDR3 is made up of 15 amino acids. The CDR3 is CASSLVGGTSYEQYF. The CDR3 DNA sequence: TGTGCCAGCAGCCTCGTCGGAGGGACTAGCTACGAGCAGTACTTC.

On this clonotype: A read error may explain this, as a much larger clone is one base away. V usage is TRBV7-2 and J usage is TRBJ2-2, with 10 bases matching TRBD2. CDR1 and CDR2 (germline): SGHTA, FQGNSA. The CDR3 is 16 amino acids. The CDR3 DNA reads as TGTGCCAGCAGCTTAGCGTCTAGCGGGAGTACCGGGGAGCTGCTTTTT. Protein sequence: CASSLASSGSTGELLF.